Each of the 7 T cell receptor beta chains below was sequenced from the same sample in a study of T cells in Graves' hyperthyroidism and ophthalmopathy. The source material, RNA transcripts, was used to amplify TCR beta CDR3 regions. The primer set for the first-round RT-PCR of the TCR CDR3 was HTBI. TCRdb processed the multiplex PCR reads anew with MiXCR; each CDR3 protein has one entry. Altogether around 760,000 distinct CDR3 sequences are present, just over 35% being singletons, with the ten largest covering around 29%. The sample consisted of blood. These receptors were obtained from a woman aged 35 to 49 with Graves' hyperthyroidism.

In the case of this clonotype: A much larger clone differs from this one at a single base, so this may be a read error. The rearrangement uses TRBV28 and TRBJ2-6; TRBD1 might be the D (5 bases). Germline V gives CDR1 MDHEN, CDR2 SYDVKM. The CDR3 is made up of 18 amino acids. As DNA, the CDR3 is TGTGCCATCCGACCCAGGGCAATCCCCTACTCTGGGGCCAACGCCCTGACTTTC. This translates into CAIRPRAIPYSGANALTF.

This clonotype has a handful of counts. J is TRBJ2-1 and V is TRBV29-1, with D uncertain. This CDR3 spans 12 amino acids. Trimming removed 4 bases from V and 6 bases from J, with 10 bases in between. Per the germline V gene, CDR1 is SQVTM and CDR2 is ANQGSEA. In DNA, the CDR3 is TGCAGCGTTGTTGCAGCGAGCAATGAGCAGTTCTTC. Amino acids: CSVVAASNEQFF.

The rearrangement links TRBV6-5 to TRBJ1-2; a possible D gene is TRBD1 (6 bases). The V and J ends lost 7 bases and 4 bases respectively, with 16 bases between them. This CDR3 spans 14 amino acids. The germline V gene has CDR1 MNHEY and CDR2 SVGAGI. The CDR3 loop reads CASTINGGSYGYTF. The CDR3 DNA reads as TGTGCCAGCACCATTAACGGGGGCTCCTATGGCTACACCTTC.

This clonotype was counted many times. The V and J genes are TRBV12-3 or TRBV12-4 and TRBJ1-2, with 9 bases aligning to TRBD1. Losses at the gene ends were 7 bases for V and 8 bases for J; bases not matched to a gene: 11. This CDR3 contains 14 residues. The CDR3 loop is CASNLSGQGRGYTF. For the CDR3, the DNA is TGTGCCAGCAACCTATCAGGACAGGGGAGAGGCTACACCTTC.

This clonotype appeared a single time. The rearrangement joins TRBV15 to TRBJ1-6, with D uncertain. V was cut by 0 bases and J by 8 bases, with 14 bases left in between. CDR1 and CDR2 from the germline V gene are LNHNV and YYDKDF (reference sequence). The length of the CDR3 is 16 residues. The CDR3 loop is CATSREPWRRDSPLHF. CDR3 sequence (DNA): TGTGCCACCAGCAGAGAACCGTGGAGGAGGGATTCACCCCTCCACTTT.

This clonotype came up many times. The J gene is TRBJ1-5, the V gene TRBV10-3, with TRBD1 as a possible D gene (6 bases). Germline lookup yields CDR1 ENHRY and CDR2 SYGVKD. Trimming stripped 4 bases from V and 1 base from J, with 8 bases between. The CDR3 is made up of 14 amino acids. The CDR3 protein is CAISAGGSNQPQHF. For the CDR3, the DNA is TGTGCCATCAGTGCGGGGGGCAGCAATCAGCCCCAGCATTTT.

This clonotype was seen repeatedly, ten times or more. The chain recombines TRBV7-2 with TRBJ2-7; D is perhaps TRBD2 (6 bases). CDR1 SGHTA and CDR2 FQGNSA come from the germline V gene. The germline V and J ends were trimmed by 7 bases and 1 base, with 14 bases remaining between them. CDR3 size: 14 residues. The CDR3 sequence: CASTGAGLSYEQYF. The CDR3 nucleotides are TGTGCCAGCACCGGTGCGGGACTTTCCTACGAGCAGTACTTC.